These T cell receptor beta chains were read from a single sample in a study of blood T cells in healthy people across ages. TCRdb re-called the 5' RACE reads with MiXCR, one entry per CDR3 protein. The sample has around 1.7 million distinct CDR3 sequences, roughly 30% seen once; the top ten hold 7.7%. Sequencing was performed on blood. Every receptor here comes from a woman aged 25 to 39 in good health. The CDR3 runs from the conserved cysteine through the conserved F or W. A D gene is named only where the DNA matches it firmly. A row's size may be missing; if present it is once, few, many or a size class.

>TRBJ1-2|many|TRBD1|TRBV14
TGTGCCAGCAGCCCAGATGGGACAGTCTATGGCTACACCTTC
CASSPDGTVYGYTF
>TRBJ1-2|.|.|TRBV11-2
TGTGCCAGCAGCTCCGTCAGGGATAGAGGCGGCTACACCTTC
CASSSVRDRGGYTF
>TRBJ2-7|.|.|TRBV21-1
TGTGCCAGCAGCAAAGCCGGACCCGTTGACGAGCAGTACTTC
CASSKAGPVDEQYF
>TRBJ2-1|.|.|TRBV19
TGTGCCAGTATCGGAAGTTTGTGGCATGAGCAGTTCTTC
CASIGSLWHEQFF
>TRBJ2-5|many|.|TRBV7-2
TGTGCCAGCAGCTTACCTTGGGGTCGGGAGACCCAGTACTTC
CASSLPWGRETQYF
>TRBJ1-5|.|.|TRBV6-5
TGTGCCAGCAGTTTTGGGGGCGCGAGTCAGCTCCAGCATTTT
CASSFGGASQLQHF
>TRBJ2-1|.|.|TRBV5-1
TGCGCCAGCAGCCATACAGGGCACAATGAGCAGTTCTTC
CASSHTGHNEQFF
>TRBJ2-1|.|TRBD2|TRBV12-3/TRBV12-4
TGTGCCAGCAGTCCGAGAGCGGGGGGGCTCAATGAGCAGTTCTTC
CASSPRAGGLNEQFF
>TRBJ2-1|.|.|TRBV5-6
TGTGCCAGCAGCCCCTTCCGGGGTATCCTCTACAATGAGCAGTTCTTC
CASSPFRGILYNEQFF
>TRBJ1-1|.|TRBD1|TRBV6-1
TGTGCCAGCAGTGTCAGGGGGCCGGGCACTGAAGCTTTCTTT
CASSVRGPGTEAFF
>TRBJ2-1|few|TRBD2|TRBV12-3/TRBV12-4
TGTGCCAGCAGTTCACCGGGGGGATTGGCCTACAATGAGCAGTTCTTC
CASSSPGGLAYNEQFF
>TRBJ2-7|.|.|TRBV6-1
TGTGCCAGCACCAAGACGGGACTTACTTACGAGCAGTACTTC
CASTKTGLTYEQYF
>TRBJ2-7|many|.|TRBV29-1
TGCAGCGTTGAAGGCCCCACCCGAGACTACGAGCAGTACTTC
CSVEGPTRDYEQYF
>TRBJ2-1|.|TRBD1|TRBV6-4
TGTGCCAGCCGACGGACAGGGTACGATGAGCAGTTCTTC
CASRRTGYDEQFF
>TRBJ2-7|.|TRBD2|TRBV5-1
TGCGCCAGCAGCATCTATAGCGGGAGGAAGTACGAGCAGTACTTC
CASSIYSGRKYEQYF
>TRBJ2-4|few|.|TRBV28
TGTGCCAGCAGTCCCCCCGCTGGGACAAATGGCCTCTTCCCGTACTTC
CASSPPAGTNGLFPYF
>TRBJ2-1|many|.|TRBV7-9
TGTGCCAGCAGCTTCGAGACTCCGGGCAATGAGCAGTTCTTC
CASSFETPGNEQFF
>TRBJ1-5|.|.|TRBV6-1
TGTGCCAGCAACCTACAAACTGGGGGTCAGCCCCAGCATTTT
CASNLQTGGQPQHF
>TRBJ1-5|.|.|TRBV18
TGTGCCAGCTCACCGGCTTCAGACTATCAGCCCCGGCATTTT
CASSPASDYQPRHF
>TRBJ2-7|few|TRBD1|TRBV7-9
TGTGCCAGCAGCTTAGAACAGGGGAGACACGAGCAGTACTTC
CASSLEQGRHEQYF
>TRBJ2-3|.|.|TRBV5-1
TGCGCCAGCAGCTTGATGGCTCCGGGGCCAGATACGCAGTATTTT
CASSLMAPGPDTQYF
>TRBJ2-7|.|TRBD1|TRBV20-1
TGCAGTGCTAGAGTAGGACAGGCACTCTCCCAGTACTTC
CSARVGQALSQYF
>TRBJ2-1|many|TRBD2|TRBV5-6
TGTGCCAGCAGCTTACCCGGGGGGTTCGGGCAGTTCTTC
CASSLPGGFGQFF
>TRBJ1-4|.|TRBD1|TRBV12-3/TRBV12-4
TGTGCCAGCAAACTAACCGGGACAGGGATAGGAAAACTGTTTTTT
CASKLTGTGIGKLFF